The clone carrying this T cell receptor (beta chain) was picked up one time. Its antigen remains unidentified. The CDR3 runs 14 residues. V was cut by 3 bases and J by 0 bases, with 9 bases left in between. Germline lookup yields CDR1 ENHRY and CDR2 SYGVKD. This entry comes from a study of PD-1 blockade in classical Hodgkin lymphoma. With no exception, relapse followed autologous stem cell transplantation in all patients, and brentuximab vedotin exposure varied. Whole-study findings and limits: It was CD4+ TCR diversity, not CD8+, that rose significantly by C4D1.

TCRdb keeps only in-frame clones here, not all; method: immunoSEQ multiplex PCR. The table has more than 140,000 clones, under 85% seen once. V is TRBV10-3 and J is TRBJ2-7; D is undetermined. The TCR originated in a human donor with classical Hodgkin lymphoma. The sample was peripheral blood mononuclear cells (PBMCs), taken before the second cycle of nivolumab. This CDR3 is CAISDSRSSYEQYF. CDR3 coding DNA: TGTGCCATCAGTGACTCCCGGTCCTCCTACGAGCAGTACTTC.